The text below deals with one TCR beta chain. Its antigen is undetermined. All sequencing subjects had displayed CD8+CD57+ cell expansion on flow cytometry. This record comes from a study of CD8+CD57+ T cells in acquired aplastic anemia. The V gene lost 0 bases and the J gene lost 4 bases, with 16 bases spanning the gap. Germline V gene data show CDR1 as SGHDT and CDR2 as YYEEEE. The CDR3 is 16 residues long. Study-level results: Both patients and controls carried the same twenty-nine CD8+ CDR3 sequences.

The study profiled TCR beta VDJ and CDR3 using genomic DNA as template. Each CDR3 protein gets one entry after TCRdb re-called the reads with MiXCR. The table has about 470,000 distinct CDR3 sequences, around 33% seen once. This receptor was taken from a human donor with aplastic anemia. Sequences were obtained from sorted CD4+, CD8+, or CD8+CD57+ T cells (not recorded which) from PBMCs. J is TRBJ1-2 and V is TRBV5-6; D gene uncertain. The DNA of the CDR3 is TGTGCCAGCAGCTTGGGAGATCTAGAATTTCCCTATGGCTACACCTTC. Protein sequence: CASSLGDLEFPYGYTF.